This is a list of T cell receptor beta chains from one sample in a study of vaccination effects on CD4 cells after COVID-19. Repertoires were generated with immunoSEQ multiplex PCR, while TCRdb's copy carries only in-frame clones and drops some. The table has around 69,000 clones, around 69% seen once. The antigens these receptors bind are not known. Source: CD4+ T cells from PBMCs cultured with HCoV-229E spike peptides, taken after COVID-19 vaccination. These receptors all come from a human donor who received a COVID-19 vaccine. Both conserved end residues are trimmed from each CDR3. D genes are given only for firm matches.

v_call: TRBV7-2
j_call: TRBJ1-4
d_call: .
cdr3_aa: ASSSAGRGEKLF

v_call: TRBV24-1
j_call: TRBJ1-2
d_call: .
cdr3_aa: ATSDLNRRDGYT

v_call: TRBV9
j_call: TRBJ1-1
d_call: .
cdr3_aa: ASSLGLDGLGEAF

v_call: TRBV5-6
j_call: TRBJ1-3
d_call: .
cdr3_aa: ASSYSGNTIY

v_call: TRBV6-1
j_call: TRBJ1-6
d_call: .
cdr3_aa: ASSEDPGLYSPLH

v_call: TRBV6-6
j_call: TRBJ1-2
d_call: TRBD1
cdr3_aa: ASSYSKGGFGYT

v_call: TRBV11-2
j_call: TRBJ2-2
d_call: .
cdr3_aa: ASSVREGELF

v_call: TRBV5-1
j_call: TRBJ2-2
d_call: .
cdr3_aa: ASSKTLNTGELF

v_call: TRBV3-1/TRBV3-2
j_call: TRBJ2-3
d_call: .
cdr3_aa: ASSQLSLTGTDTQY

v_call: TRBV6-5
j_call: TRBJ1-2
d_call: .
cdr3_aa: ASSYSPGLKAGYT

v_call: TRBV28
j_call: TRBJ1-5
d_call: .
cdr3_aa: ASVGADLPNQPQH

v_call: TRBV9
j_call: TRBJ2-5
d_call: .
cdr3_aa: ASSVGLGPQETQY

v_call: TRBV6-6
j_call: TRBJ1-5
d_call: TRBD1
cdr3_aa: ASRSPGQGYQPQH

v_call: TRBV7-2
j_call: TRBJ1-5
d_call: .
cdr3_aa: ASSLRSNQPQH

v_call: TRBV30
j_call: TRBJ1-1
d_call: .
cdr3_aa: ASTDSPVGTEAF

v_call: TRBV15
j_call: TRBJ2-1
d_call: .
cdr3_aa: ATSWGLGEQF

v_call: TRBV5-1
j_call: TRBJ1-2
d_call: .
cdr3_aa: ASSLVAGSYGYT

v_call: TRBV20-1
j_call: TRBJ2-1
d_call: .
cdr3_aa: SASMSAYHNEQF

v_call: TRBV3-1/TRBV3-2
j_call: TRBJ1-5
d_call: .
cdr3_aa: ASSQDPLGTAGRGNQPQH

v_call: TRBV6-2/TRBV6-3
j_call: TRBJ1-5
d_call: .
cdr3_aa: ASSYRAGNQPQH

v_call: TRBV30
j_call: TRBJ2-4
d_call: TRBD1
cdr3_aa: AWSIRDRGRVAKNIQY

v_call: TRBV2
j_call: TRBJ1-5
d_call: .
cdr3_aa: ASSGQLLNQPQH

v_call: TRBV25-1
j_call: TRBJ1-4
d_call: TRBD1
cdr3_aa: ASGTGTGREKLF

v_call: TRBV14
j_call: TRBJ1-6
d_call: .
cdr3_aa: ASSQDGYRNFYNSPLH

v_call: TRBV7-2
j_call: TRBJ1-5
d_call: TRBD1
cdr3_aa: ASSLEGARGLNQPQH

v_call: TRBV5-6
j_call: TRBJ2-5
d_call: .
cdr3_aa: ASSLVRRDFQETQY

v_call: TRBV5-1
j_call: TRBJ1-2
d_call: TRBD1
cdr3_aa: ASSLVVGQGFDGYT

v_call: TRBV9
j_call: TRBJ2-6
d_call: .
cdr3_aa: ASSVGLGPAVANVLT

v_call: TRBV12-5
j_call: TRBJ2-2
d_call: .
cdr3_aa: ASGTAGELF

v_call: TRBV5-1
j_call: TRBJ2-5
d_call: .
cdr3_aa: ASSLGGRETQY

v_call: TRBV5-1
j_call: TRBJ1-6
d_call: .
cdr3_aa: ASSLALSSVPSPLH

v_call: TRBV2
j_call: TRBJ1-1
d_call: TRBD1
cdr3_aa: ASRGQGGTEAF

v_call: TRBV6-4
j_call: TRBJ1-2
d_call: TRBD1
cdr3_aa: ASSVTGGYGYT

v_call: TRBV6-5
j_call: TRBJ1-2
d_call: .
cdr3_aa: ASSYSSGFGYT

v_call: TRBV10-3
j_call: TRBJ1-6
d_call: .
cdr3_aa: AIRLDGTDNSPLH

v_call: TRBV19
j_call: TRBJ2-5
d_call: TRBD1
cdr3_aa: ACRGRGKETQY